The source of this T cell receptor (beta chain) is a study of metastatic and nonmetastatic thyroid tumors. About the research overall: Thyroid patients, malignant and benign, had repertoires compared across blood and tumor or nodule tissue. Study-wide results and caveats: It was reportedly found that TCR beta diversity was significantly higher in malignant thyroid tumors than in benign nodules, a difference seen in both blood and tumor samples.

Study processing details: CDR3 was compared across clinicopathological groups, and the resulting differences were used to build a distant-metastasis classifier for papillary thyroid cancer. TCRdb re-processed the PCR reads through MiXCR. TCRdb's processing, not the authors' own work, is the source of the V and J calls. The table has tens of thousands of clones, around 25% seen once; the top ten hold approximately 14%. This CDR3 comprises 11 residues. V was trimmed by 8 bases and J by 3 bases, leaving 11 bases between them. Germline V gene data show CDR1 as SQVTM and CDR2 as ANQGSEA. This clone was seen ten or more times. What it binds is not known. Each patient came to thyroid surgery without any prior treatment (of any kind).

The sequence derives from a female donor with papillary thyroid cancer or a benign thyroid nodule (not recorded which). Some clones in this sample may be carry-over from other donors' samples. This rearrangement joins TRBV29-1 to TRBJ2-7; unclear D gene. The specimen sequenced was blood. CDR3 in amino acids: CSIRDGYEQYF. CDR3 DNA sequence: TGCAGCATCCGCGACGGCTACGAGCAGTACTTC.